One and the same sample provided the 17 T cell receptor beta chains below, sequenced in a study of PD-1 blockade in classical Hodgkin lymphoma. Only in-frame clones appear in the TCRdb table, and some are missing; sequencing was by immunoSEQ multiplex PCR. The repertoire holds some 43,000 clones, about 88% seen once, with 5.5% in the top ten. Each and every patient relapsed after autologous stem cell transplantation, and patients got differing brentuximab vedotin exposure. The material sequenced was peripheral blood mononuclear cells (PBMCs), taken before the second cycle of nivolumab. The receptors here all came from a human donor with classical Hodgkin lymphoma.

The rearrangement links TRBV29-1 to TRBJ1-3; tentatively, D is TRBD1 (6 bases). V lost 4 bases to trimming and J lost 2 bases, with 9 bases between them. Per the germline V gene, CDR1 is SQVTM and CDR2 is ANQGSEA. The CDR3 is made up of 13 amino acids. The CDR3 DNA follows: TGCAGCGTTGTTGAGGGGGCTGGAAACACCATATATTTT. Its protein is CSVVEGAGNTIYF.

The V and J genes are TRBV7-8 and TRBJ2-1, with D possibly matching TRBD1 (6 bases). V gave up 1 base and J gave up 5 bases, with 12 bases separating them. The CDR3 sequence is 15 residues long. Germline V lookup: CDR1 SGHVS, CDR2 FQNEAQ. The CDR3, as DNA: TGTGCCAGCAGCTTAGTTCAGGGGCTAGACAATGAGCAGTTCTTC. Protein product: CASSLVQGLDNEQFF.

The gene calls are TRBV5-4 and TRBJ2-7; D perhaps matches TRBD1 (6 bases). The germline V and J ends were trimmed by 5 bases and 4 bases, with 19 bases remaining between them. Per the germline V gene, CDR1 is SGHNT and CDR2 is YYREEE (reference sequence). This CDR3 has 15 residues. CDR3 sequence reads: CASSHIGTKNYEQYF. CDR3 DNA sequence: TGTGCCAGCAGTCATATCGGGACAAAGAATTACGAGCAGTACTTC.

V is TRBV9 and J is TRBJ2-3; the match to TRBD1 covers 7 bases. CDR1 and CDR2 (germline): SGDLS, YYNGEE. The J segment lost 6 bases and the V segment lost 3 bases, leaving 13 bases of the junction unmatched. This CDR3 has 16 amino acids. The CDR3 DNA follows: TGTGCCAGCAGCGCCAGGGACAGCAGCTTGGGGGATACGCAGTATTTT. Amino acid sequence: CASSARDSSLGDTQYF.

The rearrangement uses TRBV27 and TRBJ1-6; 8 bases match TRBD1. With V trimmed by 7 bases and J by 6 bases, 5 bases remained unmatched. Germline V gene data show CDR1 as MNHEY and CDR2 as SMNVEV (reference sequence). CDR3 size: 14 residues. CDR3 amino acids: CASTPGQANSPLHF. In nucleotides, the CDR3 is TGTGCCAGCACCCCGGGACAGGCTAATTCACCCCTCCACTTT.

For the CDR3, the DNA is TGTGCCAGCACTCCCCGGGACAGGGGACCCTACGAGCAGTACTTC. Amino acids: CASTPRDRGPYEQYF. This chain links TRBV28 with TRBJ2-7, with 10 bases fitting TRBD1. With V trimmed by 7 bases and J by 2 bases, 8 bases remained unmatched. Looked up from germline, CDR1 is MDHEN and CDR2 is SYDVKM. The CDR3 totals 15 residues.

The chain has TRBV6-5 and TRBJ1-2, with D tentatively TRBD1 (5 bases). The CDR3 sequence is 15 residues long. Trimming pared 5 bases from V and 1 base from J, leaving 14 bases between. Germline CDR1 reads MNHEY; CDR2 reads SVGAGI. This CDR3 reads CASSPHVTVNYGYTF. The CDR3 region has the DNA TGTGCCAGCAGTCCCCATGTGACAGTTAACTATGGCTACACCTTC.

The genes are TRBV9 and TRBJ2-7; no clear D gene. V lost 3 bases to trimming and J lost 5 bases, with 21 bases between them. The CDR3 sequence is 16 residues long. Looked up from germline, CDR1 is SGDLS and CDR2 is YYNGEE. CDR3 nucleotide sequence: TGTGCCAGCAGCGCCCCCGACATTCTGGGCGTCCACGAGCAGTACTTC. Protein: CASSAPDILGVHEQYF.

This clone is termed medium-sized. The rearrangement uses TRBV5-1 and TRBJ2-5, with D possibly being TRBD2 (6 bases). Germline V gene lookup returns CDR1 SGHRS and CDR2 YFSETQ. Trimming left V 5 bases short and J 5 bases short, with 22 bases between. This CDR3 is built from 16 residues. The CDR3 sequence is CASRVAPWEAAETQYF. CDR3 nucleotides: TGCGCCAGCAGGGTCGCCCCGTGGGAGGCCGCGGAGACCCAGTACTTC.

CDR3 in DNA: TGTGCCAGCAAGGTGTCGGGGGCTAGCGGTTTGGGCAATGAGCAGTTCTTC. It translates to CASKVSGASGLGNEQFF. V usage is TRBV7-9 and J usage is TRBJ2-1; perhaps TRBD2 as D (7 bases). This CDR3 has 17 residues. V lost 7 bases and J 6 bases, leaving 25 bases between the germline ends. CDR1 is SEHNR and CDR2 is FQNEAQ in the germline V gene (reference sequence).

CDR3 residues: CASSDTGETEKLFF. The CDR3 DNA follows: TGTGCCAGCAGTGATACAGGGGAAACTGAAAAACTGTTTTTT. The V call is TRBV6-1, the J call TRBJ1-4; 7 bases are shared with TRBD1. Germline CDR1 MNHNS, CDR2 SASEGT. The CDR3 has 14 amino acids. Unmatched junction bases numbered 5, after V lost 3 bases and J lost 7 bases.

This clone showed up just a few times. The V gene is TRBV2, the J gene TRBJ1-5; a weak D match, TRBD1 (6 bases). Trimming stripped 6 bases from V and 5 bases from J, with 14 bases between. The length of the CDR3 is 14 residues. Germline assignment: CDR1 SNHLY and CDR2 FYNNEI. As DNA, the CDR3 is TGTGCCAGCAGGGGGCGGGGGGCAGATCAGCCCCAGCATTTT. This sequence encodes CASRGRGADQPQHF.

The count of this clone is one. The V call is TRBV18, the J call TRBJ1-1; D uncertain. The CDR3 covers 12 residues. Looked up from germline, CDR1 is KGHSH and CDR2 is LQKENI. Trimming took off 2 bases at V and 6 bases at J, with 7 bases between the two ends. The CDR3 loop is CASSPAGAEAFF. For the CDR3, the DNA is TGTGCCAGCTCACCAGCTGGAGCTGAAGCTTTCTTT.

This sequence joins TRBV6-6 and TRBJ1-5, with TRBD1 matching 7 bases. With 2 bases clipped from V and 2 bases from J, the junction kept 6 bases outside the gene matches. Per germline, CDR1 MNHNY and CDR2 SVGAGI (reference sequence). This CDR3 has 16 residues. The CDR3 DNA follows: TGTGCCAGCAGTTACGGCTCCACAGGGGGCAATCAGCCCCAGCATTTT. Its translation: CASSYGSTGGNQPQHF.

The chain carries TRBV25-1 and TRBJ1-2, with D perhaps TRBD1 (5 bases). V dropped 5 bases and J dropped 8 bases, with 15 bases sitting between them. The CDR3 runs to 13 residues. Looked up from germline, CDR1 is MGHDK and CDR2 is SYGVNS. The CDR3, as DNA: TGTGCCAGCAGTCTGCGGGGCTTCTTGGGCTACACCTTC. Translation: CASSLRGFLGYTF.

This chain connects TRBV7-9 to TRBJ2-1; TRBD2 agrees at 13 bases. The V segment lost 5 bases and the J segment 7 bases; nucleotides outside the gene matches: 8. Germline V lookup: CDR1 SEHNR, CDR2 FQNEAQ (reference sequence). The CDR3 runs to 16 residues. DNA of the CDR3: TGTGCCAGCAGCAAGACAGGACTAGCGGGAGTTAATGAGCAGTTCTTC. Its protein product is CASSKTGLAGVNEQFF.

The V and J genes are TRBV19 and TRBJ1-5; 10 bases fit TRBD1. Germline trimming cut 0 bases from V and 5 bases from J; bases unmatched to any gene: 1. The CDR3 is 15 residues long. Germline CDR1 is LNHDA and CDR2 is SQIVND (reference sequence). CDR3 nucleotide sequence: TGTGCCAGTAGTATAGAGACAGGGGGCCATCAGCCCCAGCATTTT. Its protein product is CASSIETGGHQPQHF.